The source of this TCR beta chain is a study of T-cell reconstitution after alpha-beta-depleted transplantation in children. The CDR3 is made up of 16 amino acids. V was shortened by 3 bases and J by 2 bases, with 15 bases between the two germline ends. Germline V gene data show CDR1 as SGDLS and CDR2 as YYNGEE. Preparation of the TCRbeta library involved a method that used unique molecular identifiers. TCRdb re-derived calls from the PCR reads in MiXCR, one entry per CDR3 protein. Among some 300,000 distinct CDR3 sequences listed, 10% were seen once. With regard to this clonotype: Its specificity is unknown.

Findings and caveats of the study: There were some patients whose high TCRbeta diversity at day 60 came from surviving recipient T cells and thymic progenitors. Alpha-beta T cells about two months after transplant reportedly derived from several hundred expanded graft clones. Among T cells one year after transplant, newly produced cells accounted for most counts and diversity.

This sequence originates from a boy in the first two years of life with acute myeloid leukemia, due to receive a stem cell transplant. The gene calls are TRBV9 and TRBJ2-1; TRBD2 is a possible D gene (5 bases). The sample in question was PBMCs, obtained before TCRalphabeta/CD19-depleted stem cell transplant. The CDR3 region has the DNA TGTGCCAGCAGCGCCAACATGAGGGCTGCCTACAATGAGCAGTTCTTC. Amino acid sequence: CASSANMRAAYNEQFF.